This T cell receptor beta chain was captured in a study of T cells in Graves' hyperthyroidism and ophthalmopathy. Looking at the study overall: Peripheral blood collection took place at initial diagnosis, before any treatment. Study-wide results and caveats: Using 13 V-J features, a model discriminated ophthalmopathy from stable hyperthyroidism.

Amplified TCR beta CDR3 regions derived from RNA transcripts. In the first-round RT-PCR of the TCR CDR3, the HTBI primer set was used. From the multiplex PCR reads, TCRdb called clonotypes with MiXCR, one entry per CDR3 protein. The profile shows fewer than 300,000 distinct CDR3 sequences, around a quarter of them singletons. Hyperthyroidism had been newly diagnosed in patients aged 18 to 65, and its duration was under 2 months. About this clonotype: The antigen remains undetermined.

This receptor was taken from a middle-aged man with Graves' hyperthyroidism that later progressed to Graves' ophthalmopathy. Input material: blood.

The CDR3 here is CASSLSGTKFYEQYF. In DNA form, the CDR3 reads TGTGCCAGCAGCTTAAGCGGGACTAAGTTCTACGAGCAGTACTTC. The chain links TRBV7-3 to TRBJ2-7; TRBD2 agrees at 7 bases. Looked up from germline, CDR1 is SGHTA and CDR2 is FQGTGA. V trimming: 1 base; J trimming: 3 bases; junction bases outside the gene matches: 6. The CDR3 contains 15 residues.